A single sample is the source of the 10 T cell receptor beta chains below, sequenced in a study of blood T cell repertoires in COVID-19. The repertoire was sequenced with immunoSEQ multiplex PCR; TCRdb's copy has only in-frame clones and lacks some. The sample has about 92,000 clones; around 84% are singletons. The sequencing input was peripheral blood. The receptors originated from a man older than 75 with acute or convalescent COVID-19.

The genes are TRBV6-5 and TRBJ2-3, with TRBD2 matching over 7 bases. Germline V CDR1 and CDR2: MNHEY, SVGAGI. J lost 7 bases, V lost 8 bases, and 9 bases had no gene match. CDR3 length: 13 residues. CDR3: CASWPGGPNTQYF. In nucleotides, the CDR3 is TGTGCCAGCTGGCCGGGAGGCCCAAATACGCAGTATTTT.

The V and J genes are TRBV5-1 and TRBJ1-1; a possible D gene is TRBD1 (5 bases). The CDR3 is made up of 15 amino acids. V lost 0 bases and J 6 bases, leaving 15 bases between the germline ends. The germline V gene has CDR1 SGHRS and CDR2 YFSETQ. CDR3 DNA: TGCGCCAGCAGCTTGGTTCCAGGGATAGGGGCTGAAGCTTTCTTT. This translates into CASSLVPGIGAEAFF.

DNA for the CDR3: TGTGCCAGCAGTTCGCCGGGTCTTCAGGGCGGCACAGATACGCAGTATTTT. This encodes CASSSPGLQGGTDTQYF. The rearrangement links TRBV27 to TRBJ2-3, with D possibly matching TRBD1 (5 bases). V gave up 4 bases and J gave up 1 base, with 18 bases separating them. Germline V gene lookup returns CDR1 MNHEY and CDR2 SMNVEV (reference sequence). The CDR3 covers 17 residues.

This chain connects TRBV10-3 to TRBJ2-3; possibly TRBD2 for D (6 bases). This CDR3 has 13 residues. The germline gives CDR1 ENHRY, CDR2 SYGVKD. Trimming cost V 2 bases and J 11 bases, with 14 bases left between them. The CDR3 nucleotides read TGTGCCATCAGTGAGAATCGGTCGGGGGTGCAGTATTTT. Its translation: CAISENRSGVQYF.

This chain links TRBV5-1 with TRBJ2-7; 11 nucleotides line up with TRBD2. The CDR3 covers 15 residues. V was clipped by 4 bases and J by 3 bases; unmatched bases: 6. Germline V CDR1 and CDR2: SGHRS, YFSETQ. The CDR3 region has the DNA TGCGCCAGCAGCCGTAGCGGGAGGGCCGGCTACGAGCAGTACTTC. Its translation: CASSRSGRAGYEQYF.

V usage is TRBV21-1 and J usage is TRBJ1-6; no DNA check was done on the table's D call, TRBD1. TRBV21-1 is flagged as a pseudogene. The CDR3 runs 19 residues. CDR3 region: CASSKVWQGDGSYNSPLHF. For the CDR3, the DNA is TGTGCCAGCAGCAAAGTTTGGCAGGGGGACGGCTCCTATAATTCACCCCTCCACTTT.

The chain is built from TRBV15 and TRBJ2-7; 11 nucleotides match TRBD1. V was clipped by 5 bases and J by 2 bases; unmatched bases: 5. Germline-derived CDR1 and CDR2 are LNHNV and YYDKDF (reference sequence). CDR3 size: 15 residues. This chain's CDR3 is CATSRDRGGTYEQYF. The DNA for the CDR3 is TGTGCCACCAGCCGGGACAGGGGGGGAACCTACGAGCAGTACTTC.

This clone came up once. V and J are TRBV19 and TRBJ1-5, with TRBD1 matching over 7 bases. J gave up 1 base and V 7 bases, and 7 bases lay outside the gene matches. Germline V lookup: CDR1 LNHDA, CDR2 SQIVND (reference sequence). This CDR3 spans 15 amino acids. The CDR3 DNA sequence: TGTGCCAGTAACCCCCAGGGGGTCAGCAATCAGCCCCAGCATTTT. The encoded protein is CASNPQGVSNQPQHF. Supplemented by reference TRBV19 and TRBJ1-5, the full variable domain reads DGGITQSPKYLFRKEGQNVTLSCEQNLNHDAMYWYRQDPGQGLRLIYYSQIVNDFQKGDIAEGYSVSREKKESFPLTVTSAQKNPTAFYLCASNPQGVSNQPQHFGDGTRLSIL.

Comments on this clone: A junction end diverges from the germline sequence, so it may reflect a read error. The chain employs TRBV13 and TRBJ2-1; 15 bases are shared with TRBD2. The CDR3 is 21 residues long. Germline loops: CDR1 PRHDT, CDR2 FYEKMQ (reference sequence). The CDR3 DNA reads TGTGCCAGCAACTTATACACGCGGACTAGCGGGAGGGGGGACCTTACCAATGAGCAGTTCTTC. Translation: CASNLYTRTSGRGDLTNEQFF. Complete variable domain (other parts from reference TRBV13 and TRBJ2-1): AAGVIQSPRHLIKEKRETATLKCYPIPRHDTVYWYQQGPGQDPQFLISFYEKMQSDKGSIPDRFSAQQFSDYHSELNMSSLELGDSALYFCASNLYTRTSGRGDLTNEQFFGPGTRLTVL.

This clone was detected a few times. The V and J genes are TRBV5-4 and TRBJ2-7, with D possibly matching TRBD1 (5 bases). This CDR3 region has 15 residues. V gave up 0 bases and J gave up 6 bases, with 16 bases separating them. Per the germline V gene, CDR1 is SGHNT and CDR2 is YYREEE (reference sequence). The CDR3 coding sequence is TGTGCCAGCAGCTTGGGATCAGGGAATTCAGGCGAGCAGTACTTC. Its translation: CASSLGSGNSGEQYF.